Only a few counts were recorded for the clone carrying this T cell receptor (beta chain). The sample comes from a study of T cells in Graves' hyperthyroidism and ophthalmopathy. CDR1 and CDR2 (germline): MGHRA, YSYEKL. The V end was cut by 5 bases, the J end by 8 bases, with 13 bases between. The CDR3 loop spans 14 amino acids. Amplification of TCR beta CDR3 regions was performed using RNA transcripts as template. HTBI primers were employed in a first-round RT-PCR of the TCR CDR3. TCRdb independently ran MiXCR on the multiplex PCR reads; one entry per CDR3 protein. Here the sample spans hundreds of thousands of distinct CDR3 sequences, roughly 50% being singletons.

Source material: peripheral blood or thyroid tissue (not recorded which). The rearrangement uses TRBV4-1 and TRBJ1-6, with D maybe TRBD1 (6 bases). The clonotype originates from a woman under 30 with Graves' hyperthyroidism. CDR3: CASSAEGGYSPLHF. The CDR3, as DNA: TGCGCCAGCAGCGCCGAGGGGGGATATTCACCCCTCCACTTT.